At least ten counts were recorded for the clone carrying this T cell receptor beta chain. Its antigen is still unknown. V was cut by 0 bases and J by 6 bases, with 9 bases left in between. This CDR3 spans 14 amino acids. The germline V gene encodes CDR1 SGHRS and CDR2 YFSETQ. These data come from a study of T-cell memory formation after mild COVID-19. Findings of the study overall: Among contracting clones, CD4+ were mainly CM/EM and CD8+ enriched in EMRA.

TCRdb called the 5' RACE reads again in MiXCR, with one record for every CDR3 protein. The sample consists of roughly 250,000 distinct CDR3 sequences, roughly 15% of them appearing once. This chain links TRBV5-1 with TRBJ2-2; D is uncertain. The TCR was taken from a young man who had mild COVID-19 (a few samples of this study predate the infection). Cell type and time point are not known. Sequencing was carried out using PBMCs or a T cell subset sorted from them (not recorded which). The CDR3 DNA is TGCGCCAGCAGCTTGGCGGGCCCATCCGGGGAGCTGTTTTTT. Its protein is CASSLAGPSGELFF.